This TCR beta chain originates from a study of blood T cell repertoires in COVID-19. The participants were between roughly 18 and 90 years old and came from under 25 US areas. Repertoires were generated with immunoSEQ multiplex PCR, while TCRdb's copy carries only in-frame clones and drops some. The profile shows just over 300,000 clones, roughly 89% of them singletons. The sequenced sample consisted of PBMCs or T cells enriched from blood (not recorded which). This receptor was taken from a woman aged 18-30 years with acute COVID-19.

CDR3 sequence (DNA): TGTGCCAGTAGTTTTGGGACAGGGGGAAATCAGCCCCAGCATTTT. Protein product: CASSFGTGGNQPQHF. The rearrangement links TRBV19 to TRBJ1-5; 11 bases are shared with TRBD1. V lost 5 bases to trimming and J lost 4 bases; unmatched junction nucleotides: 4. The CDR3 sequence is 15 residues long. Germline CDR1 reads LNHDA; CDR2 reads SQIVND (reference sequence).